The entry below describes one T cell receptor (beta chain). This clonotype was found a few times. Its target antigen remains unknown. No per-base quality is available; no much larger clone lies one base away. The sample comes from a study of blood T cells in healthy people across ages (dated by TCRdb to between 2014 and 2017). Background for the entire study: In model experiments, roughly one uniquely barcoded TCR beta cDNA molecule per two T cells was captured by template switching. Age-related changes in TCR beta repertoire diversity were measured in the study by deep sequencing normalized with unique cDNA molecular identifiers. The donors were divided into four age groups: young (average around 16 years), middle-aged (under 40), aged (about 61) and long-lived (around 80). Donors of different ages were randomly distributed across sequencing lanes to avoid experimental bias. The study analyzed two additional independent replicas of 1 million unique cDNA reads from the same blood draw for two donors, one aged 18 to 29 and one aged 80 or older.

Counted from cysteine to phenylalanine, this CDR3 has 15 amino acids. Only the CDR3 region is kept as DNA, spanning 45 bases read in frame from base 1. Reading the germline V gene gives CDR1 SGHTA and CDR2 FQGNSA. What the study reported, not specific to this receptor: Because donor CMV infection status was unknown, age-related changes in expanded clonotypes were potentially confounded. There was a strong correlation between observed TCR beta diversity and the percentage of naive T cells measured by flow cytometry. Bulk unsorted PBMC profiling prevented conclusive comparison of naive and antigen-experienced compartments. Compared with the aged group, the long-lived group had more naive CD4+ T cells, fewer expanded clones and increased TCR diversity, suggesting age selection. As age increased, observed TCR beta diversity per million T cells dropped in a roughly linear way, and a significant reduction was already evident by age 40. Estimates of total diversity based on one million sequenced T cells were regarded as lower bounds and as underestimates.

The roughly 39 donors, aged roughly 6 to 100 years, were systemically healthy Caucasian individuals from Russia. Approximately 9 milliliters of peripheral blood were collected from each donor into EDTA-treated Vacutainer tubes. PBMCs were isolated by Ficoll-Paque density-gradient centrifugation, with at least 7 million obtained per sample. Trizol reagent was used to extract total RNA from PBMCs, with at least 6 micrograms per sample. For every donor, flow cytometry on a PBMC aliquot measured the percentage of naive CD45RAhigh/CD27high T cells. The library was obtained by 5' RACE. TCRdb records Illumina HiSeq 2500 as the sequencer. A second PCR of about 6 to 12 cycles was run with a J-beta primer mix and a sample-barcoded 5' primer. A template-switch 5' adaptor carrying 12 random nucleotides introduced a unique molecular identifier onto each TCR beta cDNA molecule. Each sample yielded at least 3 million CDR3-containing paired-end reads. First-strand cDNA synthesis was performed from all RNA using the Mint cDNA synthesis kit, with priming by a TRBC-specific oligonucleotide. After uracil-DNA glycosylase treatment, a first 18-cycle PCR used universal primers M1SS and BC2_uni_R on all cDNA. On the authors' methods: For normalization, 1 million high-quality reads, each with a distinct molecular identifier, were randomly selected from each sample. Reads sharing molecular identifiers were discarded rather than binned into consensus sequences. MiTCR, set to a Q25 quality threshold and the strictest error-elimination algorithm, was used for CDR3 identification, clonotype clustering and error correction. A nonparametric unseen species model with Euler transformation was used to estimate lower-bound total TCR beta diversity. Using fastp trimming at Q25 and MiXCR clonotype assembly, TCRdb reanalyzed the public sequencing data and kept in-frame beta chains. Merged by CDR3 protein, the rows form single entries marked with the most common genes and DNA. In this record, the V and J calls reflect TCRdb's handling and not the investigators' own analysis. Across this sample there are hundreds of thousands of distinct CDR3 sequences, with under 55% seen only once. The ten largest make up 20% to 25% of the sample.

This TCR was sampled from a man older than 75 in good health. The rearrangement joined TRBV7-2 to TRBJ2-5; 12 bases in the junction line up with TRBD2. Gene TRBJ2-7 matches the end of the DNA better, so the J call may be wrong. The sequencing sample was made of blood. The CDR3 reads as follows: CASRGRLAGVLEQYF. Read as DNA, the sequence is TGTGCCAGCAGGGGACGACTAGCGGGAGTCCTCGAGCAGTACTTC.